A selection of T cell receptor beta chains follows, all from one sample in a study of shared clonotypes between healthy human individuals. Clones were read by immunoSEQ multiplex PCR, and TCRdb kept only the in-frame ones, dropping some. The sample lists about 110,000 clones, around 65% seen once, with approximately 24% in the top ten. Sequencing was carried out using memory CD8+ T cells sorted from blood. The source is a woman between 25 and 40 years old in good health. Each CDR3 is given without its conserved first and last residue. Each record gives: J gene, V gene, CDR3 protein.

TRBJ2-5,TRBV7-8,ASSSWDLSQKTQY
TRBJ2-1,TRBV19,ASSVTREGGFNEQF
TRBJ2-2,TRBV29-1,SVTGANTGELF
TRBJ2-1,TRBV5-1,ASSLGLAGGPNRF
TRBJ2-2,TRBV2,ASTRGIANTGELF
TRBJ2-1,TRBV19,ASSTRIAGDSYNEQF
TRBJ2-1,TRBV7-2,ASKEDRFNNEQF
TRBJ1-2,TRBV9,ASSGLAFGGRGYGYT
TRBJ2-7,TRBV29-1,SVSRVEPYEQY
TRBJ2-7,TRBV6-1,ASSEGTSGSNEQY
TRBJ2-3,TRBV6-4,ASTPTGGEADTQY
TRBJ2-3,TRBV7-9,ASSLGEGGDTQY
TRBJ2-7,TRBV5-1,ASSFVSGGSYEQY
TRBJ2-3,TRBV4-2,ASSPQREARDTQY
TRBJ2-5,TRBV5-4,ASSLPNPGETQY
TRBJ1-2,TRBV29-1,SVEGPGSNYGYT
TRBJ2-7,TRBV21-1,ANRVPSYEQY
TRBJ2-1,TRBV6-4,ASSDSDSNEQF
TRBJ2-7,TRBV7-6,ASSSLDYEQY
TRBJ2-7,TRBV25-1,ASSAYSGTGGNEQY
TRBJ1-2,TRBV28,ASSFYLRGLPDGYT
TRBJ2-5,TRBV9,ASSLGDGHTETQY
TRBJ2-5,TRBV11-2,ASSLWTSGQGTETQY
TRBJ2-7,TRBV6-1,ASGQGDEQY
TRBJ2-3,TRBV6-4,ASSIGSGSSDTQY
TRBJ2-1,TRBV9,ASSVGGGSDEQF
TRBJ2-7,TRBV7-9,ASSQRGALSYEQY
TRBJ2-1,TRBV15,ATSREGGSSNEQF
TRBJ2-7,TRBV7-2,ASSPSGPYEQY
TRBJ1-5,TRBV28,ASSFGYRGKVQPQH
TRBJ1-5,TRBV18,ASSPGGNDQPQH
TRBJ1-1,TRBV4-1,ASSLTGPTEAF
TRBJ1-1,TRBV28,ASKHRTGGILNTEAF
TRBJ2-7,TRBV2,ASSVPSGRPSYEQY
TRBJ1-2,TRBV30,AWRLSLANYGYT
TRBJ2-7,TRBV19,ASSATWTGLGAQY
TRBJ1-2,TRBV5-6,ASSPLGILYGYT
TRBJ1-1,TRBV7-3,ASSLNGGQAF
TRBJ1-5,TRBV27,ASVRRRKNGNQPQH
TRBJ2-2,TRBV14,ATQGPGFGELF
TRBJ1-2,TRBV4-2,ASSQLDTDYGYT
TRBJ2-1,TRBV7-2,ASSSRGDPYNEQF
TRBJ2-7,TRBV9,ASSPGHEQY
TRBJ2-1,TRBV2,AGRLAGETYNEQF
TRBJ2-5,TRBV7-8,ASSSYSRTAEETQY
-,TRBV4-3,ASSQTSGYYEQY